This T cell receptor (beta chain) was profiled in a study of beta chain features in type 1 diabetes. About the research overall: Healthy donors and patients had similar age, gender and cell yields.

Germline V gene lookup returns CDR1 SQVTM and CDR2 ANQGSEA. The V and J ends lost 6 bases and 1 base, in that order; junction bases with no gene match: 5. The CDR3 extends over 13 amino acids. The isolated RNA, all of it, was reverse transcribed, so expressed TCRB transcripts were what got sequenced. Repertoires were generated with immunoSEQ multiplex PCR, while TCRdb's copy carries only in-frame clones and drops some. The profile shows about 620,000 clones, 15% of them singletons. Notes on the study in general: People with Type 1 diabetes carried modestly yet significantly shorter TCRB CDR3s in all four CD4+ subsets. VDJ junctions from patients with type 1 diabetes contained fewer insertions and more deletions.

Stem cell-like memory, regulatory, central memory and naive CD4+ cells were sorted via CD45RO/CCR7/CD25/CD127/CD95/CD27. Notes on this clone: Its antigen remains unidentified.

Sequencing was done on a sample of naive CD4+ T cells from blood. The genes are TRBV29-1 and TRBJ1-1; TRBD1 matches 7 bases. This receptor was identified in a man aged 18-30 years in good health. CDR3 DNA sequence: TGCAGCGTCCGACAGGGATGGAACACTGAAGCTTTCTTT. This codes for CSVRQGWNTEAFF.